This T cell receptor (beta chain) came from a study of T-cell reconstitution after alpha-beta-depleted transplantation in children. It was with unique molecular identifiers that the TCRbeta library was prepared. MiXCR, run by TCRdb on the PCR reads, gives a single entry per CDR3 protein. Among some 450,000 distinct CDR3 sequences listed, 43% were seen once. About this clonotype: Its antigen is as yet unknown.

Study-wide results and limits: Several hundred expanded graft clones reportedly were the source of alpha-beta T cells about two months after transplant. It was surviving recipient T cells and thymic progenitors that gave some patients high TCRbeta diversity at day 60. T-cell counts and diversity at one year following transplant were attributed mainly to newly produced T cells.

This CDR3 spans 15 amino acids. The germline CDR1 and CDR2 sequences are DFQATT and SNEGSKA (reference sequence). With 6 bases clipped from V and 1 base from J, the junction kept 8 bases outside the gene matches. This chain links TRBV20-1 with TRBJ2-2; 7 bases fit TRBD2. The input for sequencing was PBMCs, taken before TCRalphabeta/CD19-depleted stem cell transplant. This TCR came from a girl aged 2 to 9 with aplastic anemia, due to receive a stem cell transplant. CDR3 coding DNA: TGCAGTGCCCGACGCGGGGGTCTGAACACCGGGGAGCTGTTTTTT. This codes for CSARRGGLNTGELFF.